Shown below are 4 T cell receptor beta chains from a single sample sequenced in a study of T cells in pancreatic ductal adenocarcinoma. No neoadjuvant therapy was given to the selected pancreatic ductal adenocarcinoma patients before their surgery. Method: immunoSEQ multiplex PCR; TCRdb's copy keeps in-frame clones and lacks some. The sample lists about 2,500 clones, roughly 84% seen once, with around 6.3% in the top ten. Input material: pancreatic tumor tissue. These receptors all come from a human donor with pancreatic ductal adenocarcinoma.

The chain employs TRBV6-1 and TRBJ2-5; 9 nucleotides align to TRBD2. Germline loops: CDR1 MNHNS, CDR2 SASEGT. This CDR3 is built from 15 residues. V lost 7 bases and J lost 1; bases outside the gene matches: 7. CDR3 protein: CASTLAGALQETQYF. CDR3 sequence (DNA): TGTGCCAGCACCTTAGCGGGAGCCCTCCAAGAGACCCAGTACTTC.

This sequence joins TRBV6-5 and TRBJ1-5; perhaps TRBD1 as D (5 bases). The V gene lost 8 bases and the J gene lost 1 base, with 9 bases spanning the gap. This CDR3 comprises 13 residues. Germline CDR1 is MNHEY and CDR2 is SVGAGI. The CDR3 sequence is CASSRQSNQPQHF. The DNA of the CDR3 is TGTGCCAGCTCCCGACAGAGCAATCAGCCCCAGCATTTT.

V and J are TRBV18 and TRBJ2-1, with TRBD1 matching over 9 bases. Germline assignment: CDR1 KGHSH and CDR2 LQKENI. The CDR3 length is 14 residues. With V trimmed by 5 bases and J by 5 bases, 4 bases remained unmatched. The DNA of the CDR3 is TGTGCCAGCTCATTGGGACAGGGTCACAATGAGCAGTTCTTC. Its translation: CASSLGQGHNEQFF.

The chain employs TRBV12-5 and TRBJ2-1; 16 bases are shared with TRBD2. V was clipped by 1 base and J by 10 bases; unmatched bases: 16. Looked up from germline, CDR1 is LGHNT and CDR2 is FRNRAP. The CDR3 loop spans 20 amino acids. The CDR3 here is CASGLEGLAGGRGMVKEQFF. The CDR3 DNA follows: TGTGCTAGTGGTTTGGAGGGACTAGCGGGAGGGCGCGGGATGGTTAAAGAGCAGTTCTTC.